Sequencing of this TCR beta chain was carried out in a study of blood T cell repertoires in COVID-19. V trimming: 4 bases; J trimming: 4 bases; junction bases outside the gene matches: 9. Per the germline V gene, CDR1 is SNHLY and CDR2 is FYNNEI. This CDR3 region has 16 residues. The data were produced by immunoSEQ multiplex PCR, yet TCRdb's version contains in-frame clones alone and is incomplete. The top ten clones hold 7.3% of a sample with over 150,000 clones, roughly 80% of them seen once. Adults between about 18 and 95 years of age took part from 20 to 25 US areas. Which cohort a participant joined came from the clinical history participants gave. In Cohort 3, a recovered donor had either two negative PCRs, clearance, or symptom resolution.

V is TRBV2 and J is TRBJ2-3; 9 bases are shared with TRBD2. Sequencing input: PBMCs or T cells enriched from blood (not recorded which). The sequence was obtained from a man aged 50-59 years who had recovered from COVID-19. CDR3 loop: CASSAPWRGGPDTQYF. The CDR3 DNA reads as TGTGCCAGCAGTGCCCCGTGGCGGGGGGGCCCAGATACGCAGTATTTT.